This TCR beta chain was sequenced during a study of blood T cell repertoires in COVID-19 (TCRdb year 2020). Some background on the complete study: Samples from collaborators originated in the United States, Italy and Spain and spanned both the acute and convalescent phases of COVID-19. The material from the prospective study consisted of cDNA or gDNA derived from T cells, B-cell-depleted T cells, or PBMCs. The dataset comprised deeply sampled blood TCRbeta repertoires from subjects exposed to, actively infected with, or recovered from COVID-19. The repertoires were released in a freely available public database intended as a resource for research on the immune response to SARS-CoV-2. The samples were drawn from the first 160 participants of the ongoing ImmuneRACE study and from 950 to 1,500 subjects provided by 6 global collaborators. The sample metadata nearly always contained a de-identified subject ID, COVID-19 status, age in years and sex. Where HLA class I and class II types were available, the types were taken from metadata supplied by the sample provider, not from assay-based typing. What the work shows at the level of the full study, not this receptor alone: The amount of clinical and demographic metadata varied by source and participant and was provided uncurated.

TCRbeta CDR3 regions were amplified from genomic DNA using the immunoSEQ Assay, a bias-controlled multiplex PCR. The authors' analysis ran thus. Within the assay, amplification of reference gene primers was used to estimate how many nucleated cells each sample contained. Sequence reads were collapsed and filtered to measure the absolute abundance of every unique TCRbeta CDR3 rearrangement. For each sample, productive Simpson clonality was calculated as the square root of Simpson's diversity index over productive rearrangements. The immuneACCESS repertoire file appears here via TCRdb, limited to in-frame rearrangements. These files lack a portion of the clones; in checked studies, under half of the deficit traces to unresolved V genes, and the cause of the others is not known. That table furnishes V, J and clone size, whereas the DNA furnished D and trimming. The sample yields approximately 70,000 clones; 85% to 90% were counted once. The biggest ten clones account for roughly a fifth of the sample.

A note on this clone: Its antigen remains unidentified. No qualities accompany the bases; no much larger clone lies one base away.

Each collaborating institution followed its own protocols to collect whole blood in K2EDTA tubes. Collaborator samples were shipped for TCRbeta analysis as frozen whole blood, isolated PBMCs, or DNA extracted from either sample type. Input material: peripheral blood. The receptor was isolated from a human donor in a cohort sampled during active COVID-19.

The CDR3 in this case is CASSLVASGRYNEQFF. The nucleotide sequence is TGCGCCAGCAGCTTGGTAGCTAGCGGGAGGTACAATGAGCAGTTCTTC. This chain is built from TRBV5-1 and TRBJ2-1, with 11 central nucleotides matching TRBD2. Relative to germline, V is missing 0 bases and J is missing 4 bases, with 3 bases of the junction outside any gene match. CDR1 SGHRS and CDR2 YFSETQ are derived from the germline V gene. The CDR3 covers 16 residues, taking in both the cysteine and the phenylalanine. Solely the CDR3 DNA is kept, with 48 bases framed from the first base. Here the CDR3 is joined to the reference TRBV5-1 and TRBJ2-1 genes, and the full variable domain is: KAGVTQTPRYLIKTRGQQVTLSCSPISGHRSVSWYQQTPGQGLQFLFEYFSETQRNKGNFPGRFSGRQFSNSRSEMNVSTLELGDSALYLCASSLVASGRYNEQFFGPGTRLTVL.